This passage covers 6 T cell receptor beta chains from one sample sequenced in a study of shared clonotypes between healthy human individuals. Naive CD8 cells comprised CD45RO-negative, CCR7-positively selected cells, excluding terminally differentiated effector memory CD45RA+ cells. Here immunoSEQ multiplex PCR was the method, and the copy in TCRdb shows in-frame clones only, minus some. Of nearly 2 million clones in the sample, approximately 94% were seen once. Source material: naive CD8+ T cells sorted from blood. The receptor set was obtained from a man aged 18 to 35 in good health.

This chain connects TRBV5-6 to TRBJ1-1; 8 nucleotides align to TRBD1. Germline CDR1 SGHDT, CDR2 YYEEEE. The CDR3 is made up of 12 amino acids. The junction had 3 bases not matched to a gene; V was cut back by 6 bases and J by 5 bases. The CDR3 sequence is CASTTGGTEAFF. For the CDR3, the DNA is TGTGCCAGCACCACAGGGGGAACTGAAGCTTTCTTT.

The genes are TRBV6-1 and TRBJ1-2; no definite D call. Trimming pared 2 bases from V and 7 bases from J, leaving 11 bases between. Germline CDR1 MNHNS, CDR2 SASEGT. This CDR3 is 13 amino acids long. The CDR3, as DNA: TGTGCCAGCAGTGAAAGATCGGGCGGTGGCTACACCTTC. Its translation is CASSERSGGGYTF.

Here the CDR3 reads CASSEWGADNEKLFF. DNA for the CDR3: TGTGCCAGCAGTGAGTGGGGAGCGGATAATGAAAAACTGTTTTTT. V and J are TRBV6-1 and TRBJ1-4; D is undetermined. This CDR3 is built from 15 residues. V dropped 3 bases and J dropped 4 bases, with 12 bases sitting between them. CDR1 and CDR2 from the germline V gene are MNHNS and SASEGT.

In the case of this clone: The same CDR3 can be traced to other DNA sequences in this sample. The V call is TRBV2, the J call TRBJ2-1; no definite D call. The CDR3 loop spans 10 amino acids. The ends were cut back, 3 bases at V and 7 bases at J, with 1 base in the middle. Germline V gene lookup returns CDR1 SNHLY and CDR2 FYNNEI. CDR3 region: CASSDNEQFF. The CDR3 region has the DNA TGTGCCAGCAGTGATAATGAGCAGTTCTTC. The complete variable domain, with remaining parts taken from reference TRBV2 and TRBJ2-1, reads EPEVTQTPSHQVTQMGQEVILRCVPISNHLYFYWYRQILGQKVEFLVSFYNNEISEKSEIFDDQFSVERPDGSNFTLKIRSTKLEDSAMYFCASSDNEQFFGPGTRLTVL.

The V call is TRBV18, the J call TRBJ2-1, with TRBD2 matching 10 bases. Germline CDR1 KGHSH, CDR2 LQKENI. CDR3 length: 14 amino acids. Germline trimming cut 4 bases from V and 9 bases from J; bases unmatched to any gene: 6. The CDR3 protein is CASSLPGTSVEQFF. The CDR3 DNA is TGTGCCAGCTCACTCCCCGGGACTAGCGTTGAGCAGTTCTTC.

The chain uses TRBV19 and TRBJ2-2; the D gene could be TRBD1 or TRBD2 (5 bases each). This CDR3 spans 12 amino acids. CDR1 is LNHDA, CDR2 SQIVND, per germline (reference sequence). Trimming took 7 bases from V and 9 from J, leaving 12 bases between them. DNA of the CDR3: TGTGCCAGTACCGAGGGGTCGAGGGAGCTGTTTTTT. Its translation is CASTEGSRELFF.